The sequence of this T cell receptor (beta chain) was determined in a study of CD8+ T cells in alopecia areata. Turning to the study itself: Treated patients swallowed 5 to 10 mg of oral tofacitinib twice daily. Scoring of treated patients' severity used the percentage of affected scalp area.

Treatment described: oral pan-JAK inhibitor, 5-10 mg twice daily. Reverse transcribed after extraction, RNA yielded cDNA as the sequencing template. The assay was immunoSEQ multiplex PCR, and TCRdb's table has in-frame clones only and misses some. Of about 74,000 clones in the sample, approximately 28% were seen once. As regards this clone: Its antigen remains unidentified.

Study results and caveats: Lesional scalp exceeded normal scalp in clonality, especially in alopecia totalis/universalis. Alphabeta T cells residing in normal skin are also sequenced in scalp samples.

The sequence was collected from a human donor with alopecia areata. The sample in question was CD8+ T cells sorted from blood, obtained at week 4, from a patient treated with tofacitinib.

In nucleotides, the CDR3 is TGCGCCAGCAGCCAAGGACTAGCTGACACAGATACGCAGTATTTT. As protein: CASSQGLADTDTQYF. This chain links TRBV4-3 with TRBJ2-3, with 7 bases lining up with TRBD2. This CDR3 is built from 15 residues. Trimming at V came to 1 base and at J to 2 bases, leaving 3 bases not matched to a gene. Germline values: CDR1 LGHNA, CDR2 YSLEER.